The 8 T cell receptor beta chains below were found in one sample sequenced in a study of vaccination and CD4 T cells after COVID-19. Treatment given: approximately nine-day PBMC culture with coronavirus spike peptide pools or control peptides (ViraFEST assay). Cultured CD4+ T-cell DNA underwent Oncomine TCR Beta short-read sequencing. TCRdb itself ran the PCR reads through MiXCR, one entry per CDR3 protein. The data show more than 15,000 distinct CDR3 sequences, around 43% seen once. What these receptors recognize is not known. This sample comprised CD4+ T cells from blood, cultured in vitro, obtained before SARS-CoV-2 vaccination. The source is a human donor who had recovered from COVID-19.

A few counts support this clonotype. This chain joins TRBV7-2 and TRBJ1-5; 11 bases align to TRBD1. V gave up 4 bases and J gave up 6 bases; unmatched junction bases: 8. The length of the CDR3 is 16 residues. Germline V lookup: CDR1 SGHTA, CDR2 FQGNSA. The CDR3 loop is CASSSQDRGRVQPQHF. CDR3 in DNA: TGTGCCAGCAGCTCGCAGGACAGGGGGCGGGTTCAGCCCCAGCATTTT.

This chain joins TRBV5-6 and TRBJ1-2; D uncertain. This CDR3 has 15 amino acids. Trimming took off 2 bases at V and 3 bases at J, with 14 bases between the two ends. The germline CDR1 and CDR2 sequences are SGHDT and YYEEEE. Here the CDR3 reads CASSLMNEEDYGYTF. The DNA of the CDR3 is TGTGCCAGCAGCTTAATGAATGAGGAGGACTATGGCTACACCTTC.

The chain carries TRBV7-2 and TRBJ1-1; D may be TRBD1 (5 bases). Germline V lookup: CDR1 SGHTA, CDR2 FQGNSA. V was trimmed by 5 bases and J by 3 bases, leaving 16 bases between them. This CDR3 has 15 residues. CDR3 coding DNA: TGTGCCAGCAGCCAACTCAGGGCCCAGGACACTGAAGCTTTCTTT. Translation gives CASSQLRAQDTEAFF.

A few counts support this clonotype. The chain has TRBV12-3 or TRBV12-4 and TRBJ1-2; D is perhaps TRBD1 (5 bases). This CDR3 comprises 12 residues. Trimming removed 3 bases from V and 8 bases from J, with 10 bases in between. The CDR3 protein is CASSLQGRGYTF. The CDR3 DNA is TGTGCCAGCAGTTTGCAGGGTCGAGGCTACACCTTC.

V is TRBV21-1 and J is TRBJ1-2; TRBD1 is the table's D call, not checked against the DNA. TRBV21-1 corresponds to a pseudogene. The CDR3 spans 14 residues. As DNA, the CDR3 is TGTGCCAGCAGCAAAAAGACAGGGACCTATGGCTACACCTTC. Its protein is CASSKKTGTYGYTF.

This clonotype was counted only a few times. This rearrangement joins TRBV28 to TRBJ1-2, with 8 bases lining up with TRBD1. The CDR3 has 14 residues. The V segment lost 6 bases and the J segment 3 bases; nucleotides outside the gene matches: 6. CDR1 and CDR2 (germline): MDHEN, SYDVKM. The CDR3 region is CASRRSTGDYGYTF. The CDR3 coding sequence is TGTGCCAGCAGGAGATCGACAGGGGACTATGGCTACACCTTC.

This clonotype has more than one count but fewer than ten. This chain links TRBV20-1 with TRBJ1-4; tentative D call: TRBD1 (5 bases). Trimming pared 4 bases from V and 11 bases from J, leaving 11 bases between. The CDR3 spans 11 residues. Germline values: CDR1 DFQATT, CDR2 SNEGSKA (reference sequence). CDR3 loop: CSAKAGTKLFF. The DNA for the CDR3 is TGCAGTGCTAAGGCCGGGACGAAACTGTTTTTT.

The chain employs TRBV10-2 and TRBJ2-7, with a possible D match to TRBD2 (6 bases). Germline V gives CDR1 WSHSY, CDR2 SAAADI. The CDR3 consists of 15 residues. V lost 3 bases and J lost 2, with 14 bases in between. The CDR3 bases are TGCGCCAGCAGTGAACGGCGGGACGGGACCTACGAGCAGTACTTC. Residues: CASSERRDGTYEQYF.